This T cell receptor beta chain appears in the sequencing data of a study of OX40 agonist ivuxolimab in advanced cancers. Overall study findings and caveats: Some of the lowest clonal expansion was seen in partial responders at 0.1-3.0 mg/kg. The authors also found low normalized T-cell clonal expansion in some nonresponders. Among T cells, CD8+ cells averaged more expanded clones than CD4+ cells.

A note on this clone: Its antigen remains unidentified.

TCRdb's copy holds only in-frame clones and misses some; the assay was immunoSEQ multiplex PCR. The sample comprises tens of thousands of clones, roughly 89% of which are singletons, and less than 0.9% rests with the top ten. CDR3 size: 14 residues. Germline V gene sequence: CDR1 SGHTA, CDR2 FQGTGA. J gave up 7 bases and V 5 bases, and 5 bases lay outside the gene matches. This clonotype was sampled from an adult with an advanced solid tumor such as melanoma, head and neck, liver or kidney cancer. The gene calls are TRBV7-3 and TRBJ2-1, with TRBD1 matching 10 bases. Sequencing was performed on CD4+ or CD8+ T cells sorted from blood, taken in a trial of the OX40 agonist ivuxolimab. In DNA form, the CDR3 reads TGTGCCAGCAGCCGAGAGGACAGGGGGAATGAGCAGTTCTTC. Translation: CASSREDRGNEQFF.